This TCR beta chain was identified during a study of CD8 T cells in ankylosing spondylitis. About this clonotype itself: Its specificity is not known.

TCRdb re-analysed the 5' RACE reads in MiXCR, keeping a single row per CDR3 protein. The sample consists of more than 150,000 distinct CDR3 sequences, around 13% of them appearing once. This CDR3 spans 15 amino acids. The V end lost 5 bases, the J end lost 1 base, and 14 bases lay between the germline ends. Germline lookup yields CDR1 LGHNA and CDR2 YSLEER. Study-level points and caveats: Typical of ankylosing spondylitis blood, it appeared, was a TCR beta motif of eight highly homologous variants.

The TCR sequence derives from a female donor with ankylosing spondylitis or in good health (not recorded which). The sequenced sample consisted of blood, either unsorted or a sorted T cell fraction (not recorded which). The V call is TRBV4-3, the J call TRBJ1-1; D call uncertain. Here the CDR3 DNA reads TGCGCCAGCAGCGTCCGCGGGTCTAGGAACACTGAAGCTTTCTTT. Translation: CASSVRGSRNTEAFF.